These T cell receptor beta chains were read from a single sample in a study of blood T cell repertoires in COVID-19. Repertoires were generated with immunoSEQ multiplex PCR, while TCRdb's copy carries only in-frame clones and drops some. Found here are 35,000 to 45,000 clones, approximately 85% of them singletons; the top ten hold 9.5% to 15%. The sequencing input was peripheral blood. These TCRs come from a human donor in a cohort sampled during active COVID-19. Each CDR3 is given with its conserved first and last residue. Each record gives: V gene, J gene, clone size, D gene, CDR3 DNA, CDR3 protein. A D gene is named only where the DNA matches it firmly. Clone sizes are given selectively: once, few, many, or a class where the clone is expanded.

TRBV19	TRBJ1-2	NA	TRBD1	TGTGCCACTAGGACAGGGAATGGCTACACCTTC	CATRTGNGYTF
TRBV6-2/TRBV6-3	TRBJ2-3	NA	TRBD2	TGTGCCAGCAGCCCACGGGCGGGGGGCGTCACAGATACGCAGTATTTT	CASSPRAGGVTDTQYF
TRBV4-3	TRBJ2-6	NA	NA	TGCGCCAGCAGCCAAGAACAGGCAGGTTCGGCGGGGGTCCTGACTTTC	CASSQEQAGSAGVLTF
TRBV5-1	TRBJ2-3	NA	NA	TGCGCCAGCAGCTCAAGGGACTTTAGCACAGATACGCAGTATTTT	CASSSRDFSTDTQYF
TRBV7-9	TRBJ1-1	NA	NA	TGTGCCAGCCGAGCCAGACGGGGAGAAGCTTTCTTT	CASRARRGEAFF
TRBV18	TRBJ2-1	NA	TRBD2	TGTGCCAGCTCCCTCGGGGGGTATGAGCAGTTCTTC	CASSLGGYEQFF
TRBV2	TRBJ1-5	NA	NA	TGTGCCAGCAGGCCCGCAGGGGTCCCACTCAATCAGCCCCAGCATTTT	CASRPAGVPLNQPQHF
TRBV29-1	TRBJ1-1	NA	NA	TGCAGCGCTAGGACAAGGTCAGACACTGAAGCTTTCTTT	CSARTRSDTEAFF
TRBV28	TRBJ1-2	NA	TRBD1	TGTGCCAGCAGTTTATCGGACAGGGGCATGAGGGGCTACACCTTC	CASSLSDRGMRGYTF
TRBV7-4	TRBJ2-7	NA	TRBD1	TGTGCCAGCAGCTTACCCCTGGACAGGACCTACTCCTACGAGCAGTACTTC	CASSLPLDRTYSYEQYF
TRBV18	TRBJ2-7	NA	TRBD1	TGTGCCAGCTCAAACTCCGGGACAGGGGTCCTCCCGAGTCGGTACTTC	CASSNSGTGVLPSRYF
TRBV11-1	TRBJ2-5	once	NA	TGTGCCAGCAGCTTAAGGAGGAGGGAAGGAGAGACCCAGTACTTC	CASSLRRREGETQYF
TRBV24-1	TRBJ2-3	NA	TRBD1	TGTGCCGCCCAACCTGGGACAGGTATGTTCGCAGATACGCAGTATTTT	CAAQPGTGMFADTQYF
TRBV11-2	TRBJ2-1	NA	NA	TGTGCCAGCAGCTTAGACCCTACCCCGGTGGATGAGCAGTTCTTC	CASSLDPTPVDEQFF
TRBV6-5	TRBJ1-2	NA	NA	TGTGCCAGCCACACGGCGGGAGGGGAAGGCTACACCTTC	CASHTAGGEGYTF
TRBV28	TRBJ1-5	once	TRBD1	TGTGCCAGCAGTTTAGGGTACAGGGGAGGACAGCCCCAGCATTTT	CASSLGYRGGQPQHF
TRBV7-8	TRBJ2-1	once	NA	TGTGCCAGCAGCCGAATGAGGGCGAGAGAGCAGTTCTTC	CASSRMRAREQFF
TRBV18	TRBJ2-5	NA	TRBD1	TGTGCCAGCTCACCGTTCGGACAGGGGACAGCCGGGACCCAGTACTTC	CASSPFGQGTAGTQYF
TRBV28	TRBJ2-3	NA	TRBD1	TGTGCCAGCACTCCCGGGACAGCTTACACAGATACGCAGTATTTT	CASTPGTAYTDTQYF
TRBV7-2	TRBJ2-2	NA	TRBD1	TGTGCCAGCAGCGGATTGGGACGGGACAGGGGGCGCTTCACCGGGGAGCTGTTTTTT	CASSGLGRDRGRFTGELFF
TRBV5-4	TRBJ2-2	NA	TRBD1	TGTGCCAGCAGCCCGGGACAGCACACCGGGGAGCTGTTTTTT	CASSPGQHTGELFF
TRBV7-2	TRBJ1-1	NA	NA	TGTGCCAGCAGCTTACGAGGGTTGAACACTGAAGCTTTCTTT	CASSLRGLNTEAFF
TRBV14	TRBJ2-7	NA	NA	TGTGCCAGCAGCCCAGGGGTCGAGCAGTACTTC	CASSPGVEQYF
TRBV5-1	TRBJ2-1	NA	NA	TGCGCCAGCAGCCAAGGGGTAGGGGAGCAGTTCTTC	CASSQGVGEQFF
TRBV7-9	TRBJ2-3	NA	TRBD2	TGTGCCAGCAGCCGGACTAGCGGGGGGGCCGGCACAGATACGCAGTATTTT	CASSRTSGGAGTDTQYF
TRBV28	TRBJ1-3	once	NA	TGTGCCAGCAGTTTAAGACTCTCTGGAAACACCATATATTTT	CASSLRLSGNTIYF
TRBV11-2	TRBJ2-7	once	NA	TGTGCCAGCAGCCCAGTACAGGGTCCTTTCTACGAGCAGTACTTC	CASSPVQGPFYEQYF
TRBV3-1/TRBV3-2	TRBJ2-4	NA	NA	TGTGCCAGCATAACAGGACAACTTCAGTACTTC	CASITGQLQYF
TRBV18	TRBJ1-6	NA	NA	TGTGCCAGCTCACCAATCGAAGTTAGTTCACCCCTCCACTTT	CASSPIEVSSPLHF
TRBV28	TRBJ1-5	once	TRBD1	TGTGCCAGCAGTTGGGGTCCAGGGGGTTCTCAGCCCCAGCATTTT	CASSWGPGGSQPQHF
TRBV5-1	TRBJ1-3	NA	NA	TGCGCCAGCAGCTTGGGGCAGGCCTCCTCTGGAAACACCATATATTTT	CASSLGQASSGNTIYF
TRBV5-1	TRBJ2-2	NA	TRBD2	TGCGCCAGCAGCTCTAGCGGGGGGGCCGAAACCGGGGAGCTGTTTTTT	CASSSSGGAETGELFF
TRBV7-3	TRBJ2-2	few	NA	TGTGCCAGCAGCGTCCGGGGTGGTTACACCGGGGAGCTGTTTTTT	CASSVRGGYTGELFF
TRBV21-1	TRBJ1-3	NA	NA	TGTGCCAGCAGCAAAGGAGACTCCGGAAACACCATATATTTT	CASSKGDSGNTIYF
TRBV3-1/TRBV3-2	TRBJ2-7	NA	TRBD2	TGTGCCAGCAGCCAAAGGACTAGCGGGGCCTCCTACGAGCAGTACTTC	CASSQRTSGASYEQYF
TRBV19	TRBJ2-7	NA	TRBD1	TGTGCCAGTAGTGCGACCGGGACAGGGACGCACGAGCAGTACTTC	CASSATGTGTHEQYF
TRBV6-5	TRBJ2-5	NA	TRBD1	TGTGCCAGCAGCCGTGGGACAGGGGGCGCGGAGACCCAGTACTTC	CASSRGTGGAETQYF
TRBV11-3	TRBJ2-6	NA	TRBD1	TGTGCCAGCAGCCTATCCGGGACAGGGACACCTGGGGCCAACGTCCTGACTTTC	CASSLSGTGTPGANVLTF
TRBV6-2/TRBV6-3	TRBJ1-2	NA	NA	TGTGCCAGCAGTACCGGCGTTTCAGGCGCTGGCTACACCTTC	CASSTGVSGAGYTF
TRBV29-1	TRBJ2-7	NA	TRBD1	TGCAGCGTGGGACAGTATAGCTACGAGCAGTACTTC	CSVGQYSYEQYF
TRBV5-6	TRBJ2-3	NA	NA	TGTGCCAGCGTTAGGGGATTATGGGGCGAGATAGATACGCAGTATTTT	CASVRGLWGEIDTQYF
TRBV18	TRBJ2-6	NA	NA	TGTGCCAGCTCACCCGCTAGCAGCTCTGGGGCCAACGTCCTGACTTTC	CASSPASSSGANVLTF
TRBV18	TRBJ2-7	NA	NA	TGTGCCAGCTCCCCCAATGGGCAGGGGCGCGACGAGCAGTACTTC	CASSPNGQGRDEQYF